This entry describes one TCR beta chain. Its antigen is unidentified. The library came from three nested PCR rounds adapted from ARM-PCR protocols. TCRdb re-derived calls from the multiplex PCR reads in MiXCR, one entry per CDR3 protein. The sample has 100,000 to 120,000 distinct CDR3 sequences; roughly 84% are singletons. This sample's RNA came from whole unsorted tissue. The record originates from a study of tumor and adjacent non-tumor tissue in lung cancer. Study summary: There were some 11 adenocarcinoma, a couple of squamous cell carcinoma and 1 small cell lung cancer cases.

General observations from the study: Higher tumor TCR diversity was associated with shorter survival. Significantly higher TCR diversity was found in tumor than normal lung. Normal lung showed higher cumulative top 100 clone frequency than tumor.

V was cut by 5 bases and J by 6 bases, with 20 bases left in between. Germline V CDR1 and CDR2: SQVTM, ANQGSEA. The CDR3 loop spans 15 amino acids. The sequence was obtained from a man between 70 and 80 years old with non-small cell lung cancer. This sequence joins TRBV29-1 and TRBJ2-1; TRBD2 is a possible D gene (6 bases). The sample consisted of lung tumor tissue. For the CDR3, the DNA is TGCAGCGTTCCCAAGACTAGTGGGACTCCCAATGAGCAGTTCTTC. Protein product: CSVPKTSGTPNEQFF.